This TCR beta chain derives from a study of shared clonotypes between healthy human individuals. All donors qualified as healthy HIV-negative adults and had experienced no recent acute infections or vaccinations. The authors divided CD4+ cells into CD45RA+ naive and CD45RA-negative memory subsets. In this sample, this clone turned up once. Replicate PCRs from sorted subsets contained approximately 190 ng DNA, which is approximately 30,000 T cell genomes. Using immunoSEQ multiplex PCR, the repertoire was profiled, and TCRdb retains in-frame clones only, with some absent. The data contain about 1 million clones, about 80% of them singletons. This CDR3 contains 12 residues. Germline CDR1 is SGHTA and CDR2 is FQGNSA. V lost 5 bases to trimming and J lost 4 bases, with 8 bases between them.

The gene calls are TRBV7-2 and TRBJ1-2; D unresolved. Specimen: memory CD4+ T cells sorted from blood. Stated subset: CD45RA-negative fraction. The receptor was isolated from a man younger than 35 in good health. CDR3 coding DNA: TGTGCCAGCAGCACACAGATCTATGGCTACACCTTC. Translation: CASSTQIYGYTF.